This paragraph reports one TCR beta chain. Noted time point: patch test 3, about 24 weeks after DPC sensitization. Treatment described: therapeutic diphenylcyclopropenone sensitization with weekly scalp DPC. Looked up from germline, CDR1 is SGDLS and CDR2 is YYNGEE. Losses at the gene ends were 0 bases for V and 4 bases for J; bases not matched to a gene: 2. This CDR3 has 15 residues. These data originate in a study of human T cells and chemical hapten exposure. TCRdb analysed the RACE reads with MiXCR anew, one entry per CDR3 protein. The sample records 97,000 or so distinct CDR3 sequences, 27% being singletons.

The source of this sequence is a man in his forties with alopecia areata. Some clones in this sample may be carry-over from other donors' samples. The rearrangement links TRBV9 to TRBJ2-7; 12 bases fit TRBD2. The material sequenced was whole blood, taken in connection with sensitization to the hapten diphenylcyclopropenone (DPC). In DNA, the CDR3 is TGTGCCAGCAGCGTAGGGACTAGCGGGATTTACGAGCAGTACTTC. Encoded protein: CASSVGTSGIYEQYF.